This TCR beta chain was found in a study of T-cell reconstitution after alpha-beta-depleted transplantation in children. This clonotype appeared once. This may be a read error, as it is one base from a much larger clone. Unique molecular identifiers were incorporated into the prepared TCRbeta library. TCRdb reanalysed the PCR reads using MiXCR and keeps one entry per CDR3 protein. Counted here are some 250,000 distinct CDR3 sequences, 12% occurring once; the ten biggest clones make up about 2.6%. The CDR3 is 14 residues long. CDR1 is SGDLS, CDR2 YYNGEE, per germline. The chain combines TRBV9 with TRBJ1-2; 7 bases are a match to TRBD1. This receptor was identified in a human donor who donated a stem cell graft to a child with acute lymphoblastic leukemia. The sample consisted of PBMCs from the stem cell graft donor, taken from the stem cell graft. The CDR3 DNA sequence: TGTGCCAGCTCTCCCCGACAGGGTCGGGATGGCGACACCTTC. It specifies CASSPRQGRDGDTF.